These T cell receptor beta chains were read from a single sample in a study of Graves' ophthalmopathy and Graves' hyperthyroidism. MiXCR, run by TCRdb on the multiplex PCR reads, gives a single entry per CDR3 protein. The sample has a few hundred thousand distinct CDR3 sequences; 20% to 25% are singletons. The material sequenced was peripheral blood. These receptor sequences come from a woman aged 45-65 years with Graves' ophthalmopathy. Each CDR3 is given with its conserved first and last residue. The D gene is left open where the match is weak. Only part of the rows carry a size: once, few, many, or a class if the clone is expanded.

many	TRBV4-2	TRBD1	TRBJ1-1	TGTGCCAGCAGCCAGGGCACGGGACAGGACACTGAAGCTTTCTTT	CASSQGTGQDTEAFF
many	TRBV7-2	-	TRBJ1-1	TGTGCCAGCAGCTTAGCAGTTGAAGCTTTCTTT	CASSLAVEAFF
-	TRBV24-1	TRBD1	TRBJ2-7	TGTGCCACCAGTGATTCGAGGACAGGGGAAGGCTACGAGCAGTACTTC	CATSDSRTGEGYEQYF
many	TRBV6-5	TRBD1	TRBJ1-2	TGTGCCAGCAGTTACACCGAACAGGGGGCCATCCATTCCGGCTACACCTTC	CASSYTEQGAIHSGYTF
many	TRBV2	TRBD1	TRBJ2-1	TGTGCCAGCAGTGACTCGGGACAGGGGGCGGGGGAGCAGTTCTTC	CASSDSGQGAGEQFF
-	TRBV27	-	TRBJ2-5	TGTGCCAGCAGGCCCTCGATCGTCAGAGCCCAAGAGACCCAGTACTTC	CASRPSIVRAQETQYF
many	TRBV2	-	TRBJ2-7	TGTGCCAGCAGGACAGAGGGTATGGGTGGGCAGTACTTC	CASRTEGMGGQYF
once	TRBV20-1	-	TRBJ2-5	TGCAGTGCTAGAGGAGACTCACGTCGGGTGACCCAGTACTTC	CSARGDSRRVTQYF
few	TRBV6-1	-	TRBJ2-3	TGTGCCACCCATCAGGGTGCAGATACGCAGTATTTT	CATHQGADTQYF
many	TRBV6-1	-	TRBJ2-7	TGTGCCAGCAGGGGCAGCCGGGGCTACGAGCAGTACTTC	CASRGSRGYEQYF
many	TRBV29-1	TRBD1	TRBJ1-1	TGCAGCGTCGGTGGGACCGGGACAGGGGTGAACACTGAAGCTTTCTTT	CSVGGTGTGVNTEAFF
many	TRBV10-3	-	TRBJ1-2	TGTGCCATCAGTGACGCCCGGGGCGCGGGGGAGAACTATGGCTACACCTTC	CAISDARGAGENYGYTF
few	TRBV7-9	-	TRBJ2-7	TGTGCCAGCAGCTCTTGGGCCAGGGGCGACGAGCAGTACTTC	CASSSWARGDEQYF
once	TRBV4-2	TRBD1	TRBJ2-7	TGTGCCAGCAGCCAAGGACAGGGCGACTACGAGCAGTACTTC	CASSQGQGDYEQYF
once	TRBV27	TRBD2	TRBJ2-7	TGTGCCAGCAGACTCGGACTAGCGGGAAGTATACCTTACGAGCAGTACTTC	CASRLGLAGSIPYEQYF
many	TRBV29-1	-	TRBJ1-5	TGCAGCGTTAGGGGGGGGGGTTTAAATCAGCCCCAGCATTTT	CSVRGGGLNQPQHF
many	TRBV12-3/TRBV12-4	TRBD2	TRBJ2-7	TGTGCCAGCAGTTTACAGCGGGGAGGGTCCTACGAGCAGTACTTC	CASSLQRGGSYEQYF
-	TRBV30	TRBD1	TRBJ1-2	TGTGCCTGGAACCGGGACAGGGGTTATGGCTACACCTTC	CAWNRDRGYGYTF
-	TRBV6-2/TRBV6-3	TRBD1	TRBJ1-1	TGTGCCAGCAAAGCCCGACAGGGGGCACGGACTGAAGCTTTCTTT	CASKARQGARTEAFF
many	TRBV6-1	TRBD1	TRBJ1-5	TGTGCCAGCCTAGGGACAGGGATATATCAGCCCCAGCATTTT	CASLGTGIYQPQHF
few	TRBV6-2/TRBV6-3	-	TRBJ2-7	TGTGCCAGCAGTTACAGTTGGACTACCTACTACGAGCAGTACTTC	CASSYSWTTYYEQYF
-	TRBV28	TRBD2	TRBJ2-5	TGTGCCAGCAGTACCCAGCGGGGGGCGGTGGAGACCCAGTACTTC	CASSTQRGAVETQYF
many	TRBV2	-	TRBJ2-5	TGTGCCAGCAGTGAAGCGATGGCAGGGGTCTGGGGAGAGACCCAGTACTTC	CASSEAMAGVWGETQYF
many	TRBV6-1	-	TRBJ2-5	TGTGCCAGCAGTGTTCTGGGGACTCAAGAGACCCAGTACTTC	CASSVLGTQETQYF
-	TRBV19	-	TRBJ2-7	TGTGCCAGTAGTACCCGGGACGGCGACCCTTACGAGCAGTACTTC	CASSTRDGDPYEQYF
-	TRBV18	-	TRBJ1-1	TGTGCCAGCTCACCGAGTAAGGGGACCCTGAACACTGAAGCTTTCTTT	CASSPSKGTLNTEAFF
many	TRBV11-2	TRBD2	TRBJ2-7	TGTGCCAGCAGCTTAGATCTAGGACTAGCCTACGAGCAGTACTTC	CASSLDLGLAYEQYF
many	TRBV7-3	-	TRBJ1-2	TGTGCCAGCAGCCTAAGAGAACAGGGAATGTCGGCCCTAGGTGGCTACACCTTC	CASSLREQGMSALGGYTF
many	TRBV6-5	TRBD1	TRBJ1-2	TGTGCCAGCAGTTCGACAGGGGCGGGTGGCTACACCTTC	CASSSTGAGGYTF
many	TRBV11-2	-	TRBJ2-7	TGTGCCAGCAGCTTAGGCAGGGTATACGAGCAGTACTTC	CASSLGRVYEQYF
many	TRBV28	TRBD1	TRBJ2-5	TGTGCCAGCAGAATCGGGACAGCCCAAGAGACCCAGTACTTC	CASRIGTAQETQYF
few	TRBV7-9	-	TRBJ2-7	TGTGCCAGCAGCTTAAGGTTCGGGAACTCCTACGAGCAGTACTTC	CASSLRFGNSYEQYF
many	TRBV2	-	TRBJ1-3	TGTGCCAGCACCCGAGGGCAGGCGAGCTCTGGAAACACCATATATTTT	CASTRGQASSGNTIYF
-	TRBV6-2/TRBV6-3	-	TRBJ2-7	TGTGCCACACAGAATCTGTACGAGCAGTACTTC	CATQNLYEQYF
many	TRBV4-1	-	TRBJ2-7	TGCGCCAGCAGCCAAGCGGAGGGCCACGAGCAGTACTTC	CASSQAEGHEQYF
-	TRBV28	-	TRBJ1-5	TGTGCCAGCAGCCCTCCCAGCAATCAGCCCCAGCATTTT	CASSPPSNQPQHF
-	TRBV12-3/TRBV12-4	TRBD2	TRBJ2-7	TGTGCCAGCAGTTTAGGGGTCAGCGGGGTCTCCTACGAGCAGTACTTC	CASSLGVSGVSYEQYF
many	TRBV2	-	TRBJ1-1	TGTGCCAGCAGTCCGGACGGGAACACTGAAGCTTTCTTT	CASSPDGNTEAFF
-	TRBV3-1	TRBD2	TRBJ2-2	TGTGCCAGCAGCCAAGAGGGCCTAGCGGGAAGACTCGGGGAGCTGTTTTTT	CASSQEGLAGRLGELFF
many	TRBV5-1	TRBD2	TRBJ2-7	TGCGCCAGCAGCTTGGGAGGCGCTAGCGGCTACGAGCAGTACTTC	CASSLGGASGYEQYF
many	TRBV10-3	-	TRBJ2-7	TGTGCCATCTCCCGGACCGGGTACACGGTCGAGCAGTACTTC	CAISRTGYTVEQYF
many	TRBV7-9	-	TRBJ2-7	TGTGCCAGCAGTGAGGCGGGCGGGTACGAGCAGTACTTC	CASSEAGGYEQYF
-	TRBV5-1	TRBD1	TRBJ2-5	TGCGCCAGCAGCACCGGACAGGGGGGTGCAGAGACCCAGTACTTC	CASSTGQGGAETQYF
few	TRBV28	-	TRBJ1-6	TGTGCCAGCAGCCCACGGGACGGGAACAATTCACCCCTCCACTTT	CASSPRDGNNSPLHF
few	TRBV12-3/TRBV12-4	-	TRBJ1-5	TGTGCCAGCAGTCCGGGACCAAAAAAGGATCAGCCCCAGCATTTT	CASSPGPKKDQPQHF
-	TRBV6-5	TRBD1	TRBJ1-1	TGTGCCAGCAGTTCCCCCAGGGGGGCGGGCACTGAAGCTTTCTTT	CASSSPRGAGTEAFF
many	TRBV5-1	TRBD1	TRBJ1-1	TGCGCCAGCAGCTTGGAAGGGACAGGGGGCGAAGCTTTCTTT	CASSLEGTGGEAFF
many	TRBV12-3/TRBV12-4	-	TRBJ2-2	TGTGCCAGCAGTTTAGCGGGTTCCAGGCGGACCGGGGAGCTGTTTTTT	CASSLAGSRRTGELFF
many	TRBV6-5	-	TRBJ1-5	TGTGCCAGCAGTTACTCGAACTCCGGACAGCCCCAGCATTTT	CASSYSNSGQPQHF
few	TRBV4-2	-	TRBJ1-2	TGTGCCAGCAGCCAAGTTGTTCAGGACAGTTACTATGGCTACACCTTC	CASSQVVQDSYYGYTF
-	TRBV12-3/TRBV12-4	-	TRBJ1-2	TGTGCCAGCAGTTTAGCGCGAGTCTTTTATGGCTACACCTTC	CASSLARVFYGYTF
many	TRBV29-1	-	TRBJ1-1	TGCAGCGCCTATCGTGCGGGGGCTTTCTTT	CSAYRAGAFF
many	TRBV24-1	TRBD1	TRBJ2-5	TGTGCCACCAGTGATTGGGACAGGGTGGAGACCCAGTACTTC	CATSDWDRVETQYF
-	TRBV19	-	TRBJ1-2	TGTGCCAGTAGTATACTCCAGGACCTTAACTATGGCTACACCTTC	CASSILQDLNYGYTF
many	TRBV5-1	-	TRBJ1-1	TGCGCCAGGTCCCTGGGGTGGACTGAAGCTTTCTTT	CARSLGWTEAFF